The clone carrying this TCR beta chain was recorded many times. TCRdb re-derived calls from the 5' RACE reads in MiXCR, one entry per CDR3 protein. The sample yields 100,000 to 120,000 distinct CDR3 sequences, over 10% seen once. The data stem from a study of early T cells in non-severe SARS-CoV-2 infection. The length of the CDR3 is 18 residues. The V end lost 1 base, the J end lost 7 bases, and 26 bases lay between the germline ends. The germline gives CDR1 SGHNT, CDR2 YENEEA. Material for sequencing was whole blood. This sequence was found in an adult who was a healthcare worker with PCR-confirmed SARS-CoV-2 infection or an uninfected control (not recorded which). The V call is TRBV11-3, the J call TRBJ2-7, with D possibly TRBD2 on 5 matching bases. In DNA, the CDR3 is TGTGCCAGCAGCTTAGGTTGGAGGCGGTCTGCATCCGTTTGGGAGCAGTACTTC. It translates to CASSLGWRRSASVWEQYF.